This is a list of T cell receptor beta chains from one sample in a study of beta chain features in type 1 diabetes. Produced via immunoSEQ multiplex PCR; TCRdb's table is partial and in-frame only. The sample lists 600,000 to 750,000 clones, 12% occurring once. The source material was naive CD4+ T cells from blood. These receptor sequences come from a man aged 30 to 39 with type 1 diabetes. The CDR3 runs from the conserved cysteine through the conserved F or W. The order of the fields is V gene, clone size, J gene, D gene, CDR3 protein, CDR3 DNA. A D gene is named only where the DNA matches it firmly. Clone size is given for some rows only: seen once, a few or many times, or a class if the clone is expanded.

v_gene: TRBV7-9; abundance: few; j_gene: TRBJ2-3; d_gene: TRBD2; CDR3aa: CASNSIWTSSLGADTQYF; CDR3nt: TGTGCCAGCAACTCAATTTGGACTAGCTCTTTGGGGGCAGATACGCAGTATTTT
v_gene: TRBV11-2; abundance: .; j_gene: TRBJ2-5; d_gene: .; CDR3aa: CASSLGLGETQYF; CDR3nt: TGTGCCAGCAGCTTAGGGTTGGGGGAGACCCAGTACTTC
v_gene: TRBV9; abundance: .; j_gene: TRBJ2-3; d_gene: TRBD2; CDR3aa: CASSVGSSGGTDTQYF; CDR3nt: TGTGCCAGCAGCGTAGGGTCCAGCGGGGGAACAGATACGCAGTATTTT
v_gene: TRBV18; abundance: .; j_gene: TRBJ1-2; d_gene: TRBD1; CDR3aa: CASSPTDRGRGYTF; CDR3nt: TGTGCCAGCTCACCAACGGACAGGGGGCGAGGCTACACCTTC
v_gene: TRBV19; abundance: few; j_gene: TRBJ1-5; d_gene: .; CDR3aa: CASSINHSNQPQHF; CDR3nt: TGTGCCAGTAGTATAAACCATAGCAATCAGCCCCAGCATTTT
v_gene: TRBV28; abundance: few; j_gene: TRBJ2-3; d_gene: TRBD2; CDR3aa: CASRSPASGGGTQYF; CDR3nt: TGTGCCAGCCGGAGCCCGGCTAGCGGGGGAGGTACGCAGTATTTT
v_gene: TRBV6-1; abundance: .; j_gene: TRBJ2-1; d_gene: .; CDR3aa: CASRLARNYNEQFF; CDR3nt: TGTGCCAGCAGACTAGCTCGTAATTACAATGAGCAGTTCTTC
v_gene: TRBV6-1; abundance: .; j_gene: TRBJ1-6; d_gene: TRBD1; CDR3aa: CASTSGGNRNSPLHF; CDR3nt: TGTGCCAGCACCTCAGGGGGAAATAGGAATTCACCCCTCCACTTT
v_gene: TRBV9; abundance: .; j_gene: TRBJ1-6; d_gene: .; CDR3aa: CASSVATGGDGANSPLHF; CDR3nt: TGTGCCAGCAGCGTAGCTACGGGAGGGGACGGGGCCAATTCACCCCTCCACTTT
v_gene: TRBV10-3; abundance: .; j_gene: TRBJ2-7; d_gene: TRBD1; CDR3aa: CAISPPDRNEQYF; CDR3nt: TGTGCCATCAGTCCCCCGGACAGGAACGAGCAGTACTTC
v_gene: TRBV10-3; abundance: .; j_gene: TRBJ2-3; d_gene: .; CDR3aa: CAISVRGRADTQYF; CDR3nt: TGTGCCATCAGTGTTAGGGGTAGGGCAGATACGCAGTATTTT
v_gene: TRBV4-2; abundance: few; j_gene: TRBJ1-2; d_gene: TRBD1; CDR3aa: CASSPLTGSNYGYTF; CDR3nt: TGTGCCAGCAGCCCGCTGACAGGGAGTAACTATGGCTACACCTTC
v_gene: TRBV6-6; abundance: few; j_gene: TRBJ1-2; d_gene: .; CDR3aa: CASSRKDRTANYGYTF; CDR3nt: TGTGCCAGCAGTCGAAAAGACAGGACAGCTAACTATGGCTACACCTTC
v_gene: TRBV4-1; abundance: .; j_gene: TRBJ2-7; d_gene: TRBD1; CDR3aa: CASSHTGTVSYEQYF; CDR3nt: TGCGCCAGCAGCCATACCGGGACAGTCTCCTACGAGCAGTACTTC
v_gene: TRBV27; abundance: few; j_gene: TRBJ2-7; d_gene: .; CDR3aa: CASSFHGQSYEQYF; CDR3nt: TGTGCCAGCAGTTTCCACGGACAGAGCTACGAGCAGTACTTC
v_gene: TRBV6-1; abundance: few; j_gene: TRBJ2-5; d_gene: .; CDR3aa: CASRSRLYQETQYF; CDR3nt: TGTGCCAGCAGATCGAGATTGTACCAAGAGACCCAGTACTTC
v_gene: TRBV5-4; abundance: .; j_gene: TRBJ2-7; d_gene: .; CDR3aa: CASSLQGSYEQYF; CDR3nt: TGTGCCAGCAGCTTACAGGGCTCCTACGAGCAGTACTTC
v_gene: TRBV6-5; abundance: .; j_gene: TRBJ2-1; d_gene: .; CDR3aa: CASTRGTWNNEQFF; CDR3nt: TGTGCCAGCACCAGGGGGACTTGGAACAATGAGCAGTTCTTC
v_gene: TRBV27; abundance: .; j_gene: TRBJ2-7; d_gene: .; CDR3aa: CASSPSPGYEQYF; CDR3nt: TGTGCCAGCAGTCCCTCCCCGGGGTACGAGCAGTACTTC
v_gene: TRBV7-9; abundance: few; j_gene: TRBJ1-2; d_gene: .; CDR3aa: CASSLVGSDGGYTF; CDR3nt: TGTGCCAGCAGCTTAGTGGGGAGTGACGGTGGCTACACCTTC
v_gene: TRBV7-2; abundance: .; j_gene: TRBJ2-4; d_gene: .; CDR3aa: CASSLDGPRGHIQYF; CDR3nt: TGTGCCAGCAGCTTAGATGGACCGAGAGGGCACATTCAGTACTTC
v_gene: TRBV14; abundance: few; j_gene: TRBJ2-1; d_gene: .; CDR3aa: CASSQLLAFSYNEQFF; CDR3nt: TGTGCCAGCAGCCAACTACTCGCCTTCTCCTACAATGAGCAGTTCTTC
v_gene: TRBV7-3; abundance: .; j_gene: TRBJ2-3; d_gene: TRBD2; CDR3aa: CASSLASGGHTDTQYF; CDR3nt: TGTGCCAGCAGCTTAGCGAGCGGGGGGCACACAGATACGCAGTATTTT
v_gene: TRBV19; abundance: few; j_gene: TRBJ1-2; d_gene: .; CDR3aa: CASSARTANYGYTF; CDR3nt: TGTGCCAGTAGTGCCCGGACAGCTAACTATGGCTACACCTTC
v_gene: TRBV28; abundance: few; j_gene: TRBJ2-1; d_gene: TRBD1; CDR3aa: CASSKQGTEQFF; CDR3nt: TGTGCCAGCAGTAAACAGGGGACTGAGCAGTTCTTC
v_gene: TRBV9; abundance: few; j_gene: TRBJ2-5; d_gene: .; CDR3aa: CASSTLGGVQETQYF; CDR3nt: TGTGCCAGCAGCACCTTAGGCGGGGTCCAAGAGACCCAGTACTTC
v_gene: TRBV6-1; abundance: few; j_gene: TRBJ1-4; d_gene: .; CDR3aa: CASSEAGTRIGEKLFF; CDR3nt: TGTGCCAGCAGTGAAGCCGGGACTCGGATTGGTGAAAAACTGTTTTTT
v_gene: TRBV18; abundance: few; j_gene: TRBJ1-2; d_gene: .; CDR3aa: CASSTDSNYGYTF; CDR3nt: TGTGCCAGCTCGACGGACAGTAACTATGGCTACACCTTC
v_gene: TRBV21-1; abundance: few; j_gene: TRBJ2-1; d_gene: .; CDR3aa: CASTGRGSSYNEQFF; CDR3nt: TGTGCCAGCACAGGCCGGGGGAGCTCCTACAATGAGCAGTTCTTC
v_gene: TRBV7-2; abundance: few; j_gene: TRBJ2-6; d_gene: TRBD1; CDR3aa: CASSPSTGVGSGANVLTF; CDR3nt: TGTGCCAGCAGCCCCTCGACAGGGGTGGGTTCTGGGGCCAACGTCCTGACTTTC
v_gene: TRBV7-2; abundance: .; j_gene: TRBJ2-2; d_gene: TRBD1; CDR3aa: CASRNRQGAVGTGELFF; CDR3nt: TGTGCCAGCAGAAATAGACAGGGGGCGGTGGGCACCGGGGAGCTGTTTTTT
v_gene: TRBV7-2; abundance: .; j_gene: TRBJ1-1; d_gene: TRBD1; CDR3aa: CASSPRGGQGNTEAFF; CDR3nt: TGTGCCAGCAGCCCACGGGGGGGACAGGGGAACACTGAAGCTTTCTTT
v_gene: TRBV10-3; abundance: few; j_gene: TRBJ1-5; d_gene: .; CDR3aa: CAIKDGRSNQPQHF; CDR3nt: TGTGCCATCAAGGACGGACGGAGCAATCAGCCCCAGCATTTT
v_gene: TRBV5-1; abundance: few; j_gene: TRBJ2-3; d_gene: .; CDR3aa: CASSLSGTPEDTQYF; CDR3nt: TGCGCCAGCAGCTTATCGGGGACTCCCGAAGATACGCAGTATTTT
v_gene: TRBV19; abundance: few; j_gene: TRBJ1-6; d_gene: .; CDR3aa: CASSIGDSPLHF; CDR3nt: TGTGCCAGTAGTATAGGGGATTCACCCCTCCACTTT
v_gene: TRBV7-9; abundance: few; j_gene: TRBJ1-4; d_gene: .; CDR3aa: CASSAVGFGEKLFF; CDR3nt: TGTGCCAGCAGCGCGGTAGGGTTTGGGGAAAAACTGTTTTTT
v_gene: TRBV6-4; abundance: few; j_gene: TRBJ1-5; d_gene: TRBD1; CDR3aa: CASSRDRDQPQHF; CDR3nt: TGTGCCAGCAGTCGTGACAGGGATCAGCCCCAGCATTTT
v_gene: TRBV6-5; abundance: .; j_gene: TRBJ2-1; d_gene: .; CDR3aa: CAITTGTSSYNEQFF; CDR3nt: TGTGCCATCACCACCGGGACAAGCTCCTACAATGAGCAGTTCTTC
v_gene: TRBV5-1; abundance: few; j_gene: TRBJ2-7; d_gene: .; CDR3aa: CASSLALASSYEQYF; CDR3nt: TGCGCCAGCAGCTTGGCCCTTGCCAGCTCCTACGAGCAGTACTTC
v_gene: TRBV9; abundance: .; j_gene: TRBJ2-5; d_gene: TRBD2; CDR3aa: CASSDYPRGAGETQYF; CDR3nt: TGTGCCAGCAGCGATTACCCGCGGGGGGCCGGAGAGACCCAGTACTTC
v_gene: TRBV7-3; abundance: few; j_gene: TRBJ2-1; d_gene: .; CDR3aa: CASSLGYNEQFF; CDR3nt: TGTGCCAGCAGCTTAGGGTACAATGAGCAGTTCTTC
v_gene: TRBV15; abundance: few; j_gene: TRBJ2-7; d_gene: TRBD1; CDR3aa: CATSNRQGPQEQYF; CDR3nt: TGTGCCACCAGCAACCGACAGGGTCCCCAGGAGCAGTACTTC
v_gene: TRBV10-1; abundance: few; j_gene: TRBJ2-6; d_gene: .; CDR3aa: CASTPRREPSGANVLTF; CDR3nt: TGCGCCAGCACCCCCAGGAGGGAGCCCTCTGGGGCCAACGTCCTGACTTTC
v_gene: TRBV7-9; abundance: .; j_gene: TRBJ2-3; d_gene: TRBD1; CDR3aa: CASRFKPPGQSTDTQYF; CDR3nt: TGTGCCAGCAGATTTAAACCTCCGGGACAGAGCACAGATACGCAGTATTTT
v_gene: TRBV30; abundance: few; j_gene: TRBJ1-5; d_gene: TRBD1; CDR3aa: CAFDRGSQPQHF; CDR3nt: TGTGCCTTTGACAGGGGCAGCCAGCCCCAGCATTTT